Sequencing of this T cell receptor (beta chain) was carried out in a study of metastatic and nonmetastatic thyroid tumors. Study information: Repertoires of blood and of tissue (tumor or nodule) from malignant and benign thyroid patients were compared.

Trimming stripped 4 bases from V and 8 bases from J, with 14 bases between. The CDR3 covers 13 residues. Germline CDR1 reads MGHRA; CDR2 reads YSYEKL. Original processing methods: The study built a papillary thyroid cancer distant-metastasis classifier from CDR3 differences across clinicopathological groups. TCRdb redid the clone calls on the PCR reads using MiXCR. TCRdb assigned the V and J calls; the authors' analysis was not used. The sample has tens of thousands of clones, about a fifth seen once; the top ten hold under 30%. Overall study results and limits: When malignant thyroid tumors were compared with benign nodules, TCR beta diversity was reportedly significantly higher in the malignant tumors. This held in both blood and tumor samples.

Each patient came to thyroid surgery without any prior treatment (of any kind). In its sample, this clone ranks as medium-sized. The antigen remains unidentified. The sequencing input was blood. The rearrangement joins TRBV4-1 to TRBJ1-2; weak D call: TRBD1 (6 bases). The receptor was isolated from a female donor with papillary thyroid cancer or a benign thyroid nodule (not recorded which). Some clones in this sample may be carry-over from other donors' samples. Written as DNA, the CDR3 is TGCGCCAGCAGCCTAGCGGGGGCTGGCGGCTACACCTTC. Its translation is CASSLAGAGGYTF.